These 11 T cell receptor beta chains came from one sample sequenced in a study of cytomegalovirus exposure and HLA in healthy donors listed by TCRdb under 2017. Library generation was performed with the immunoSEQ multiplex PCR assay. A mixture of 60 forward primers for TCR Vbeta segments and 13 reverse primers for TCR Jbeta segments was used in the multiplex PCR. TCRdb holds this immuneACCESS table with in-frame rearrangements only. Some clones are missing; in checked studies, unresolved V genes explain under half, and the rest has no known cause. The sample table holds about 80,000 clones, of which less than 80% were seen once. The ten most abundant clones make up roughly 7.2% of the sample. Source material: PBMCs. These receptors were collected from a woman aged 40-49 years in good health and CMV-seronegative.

The CDR3: CASSPGEGMNTEAFF. As DNA, the CDR3 is TGTGCCAGCAGCCCAGGGGAGGGGATGAACACTGAAGCTTTCTTT. The rearrangement joins TRBV7-6 to TRBJ1-1, with D perhaps TRBD1 (6 bases). The length of the CDR3 is 15 residues. The V end lost 5 bases, the J end lost 0 bases, and 13 bases lay between the germline ends. The germline V gene encodes CDR1 SGHVS and CDR2 FNYEAQ. The full variable domain, rest sourced from reference TRBV7-6 and TRBJ1-1, is GAGVSQSPRYKVTKRGQDVALRCDPISGHVSLYWYRQALGQGPEFLTYFNYEAQQDKSGLPNDRFSAERPEGSISTLTIQRTEQRDSAMYRCASSPGEGMNTEAFFGQGTRLTVV.

CDR3: CASSQYSSYGYTF. CDR3 nucleotides: TGTGCCAGCAGCCAATACAGCAGTTATGGCTACACCTTC. This sequence joins TRBV14 and TRBJ1-2; D uncertain. Trimming cost V 2 bases and J 5 bases, with 9 bases left between them. This CDR3 has 13 residues. Germline V CDR1 and CDR2: SGHDN, FVKESK. Based on the CDR3 plus reference TRBV14 and TRBJ1-2, the full variable domain is EAGVTQFPSHSVIEKGQTVTLRCDPISGHDNLYWYRRVMGKEIKFLLHFVKESKQDESGMPNNRFLAERTGGTYSTLKVQPAELEDSGVYFCASSQYSSYGYTFGSGTRLTVV.

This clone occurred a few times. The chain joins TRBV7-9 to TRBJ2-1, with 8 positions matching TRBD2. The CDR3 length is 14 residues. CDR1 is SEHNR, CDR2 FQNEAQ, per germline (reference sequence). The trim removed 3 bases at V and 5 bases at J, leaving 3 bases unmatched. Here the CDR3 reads CASSLRTSHNEQFF. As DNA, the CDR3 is TGTGCCAGCAGCTTGAGGACTAGCCACAATGAGCAGTTCTTC.

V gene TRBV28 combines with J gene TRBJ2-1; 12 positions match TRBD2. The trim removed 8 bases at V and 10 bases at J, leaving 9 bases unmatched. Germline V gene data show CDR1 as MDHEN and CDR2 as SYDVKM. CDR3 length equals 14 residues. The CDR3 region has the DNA TGTGCCAGCCCACTAGCGGGAGGCCTCAGGGAGCAGTTCTTC. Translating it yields CASPLAGGLREQFF.

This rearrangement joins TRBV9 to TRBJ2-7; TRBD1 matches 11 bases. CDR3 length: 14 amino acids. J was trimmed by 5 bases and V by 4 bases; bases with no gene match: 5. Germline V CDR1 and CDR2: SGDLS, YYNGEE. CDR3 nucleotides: TGTGCCAGCAGCTCGAGGGACAGGGGGGACGAGCAGTACTTC. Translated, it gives CASSSRDRGDEQYF.

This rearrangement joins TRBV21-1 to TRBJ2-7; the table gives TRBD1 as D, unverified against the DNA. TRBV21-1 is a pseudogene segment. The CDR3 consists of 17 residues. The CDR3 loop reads CASSNLFPGSESYEQYF. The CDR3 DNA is TGTGCCAGCAGCAACCTCTTTCCAGGGTCCGAGTCCTACGAGCAGTACTTC.

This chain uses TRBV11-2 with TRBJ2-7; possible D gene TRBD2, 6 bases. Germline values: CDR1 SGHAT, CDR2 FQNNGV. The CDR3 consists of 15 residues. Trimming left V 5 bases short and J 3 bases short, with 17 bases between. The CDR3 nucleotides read TGTGCCAGCAGCGGGGAGGACTCCCCTTACTACGAGCAGTACTTC. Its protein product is CASSGEDSPYYEQYF.

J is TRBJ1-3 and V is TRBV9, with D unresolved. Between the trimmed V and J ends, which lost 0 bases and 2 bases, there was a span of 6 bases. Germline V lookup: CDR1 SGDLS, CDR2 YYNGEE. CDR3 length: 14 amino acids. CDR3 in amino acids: CASSVAGAGNTIYF. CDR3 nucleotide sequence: TGTGCCAGCAGCGTAGCCGGGGCTGGAAACACCATATATTTT.

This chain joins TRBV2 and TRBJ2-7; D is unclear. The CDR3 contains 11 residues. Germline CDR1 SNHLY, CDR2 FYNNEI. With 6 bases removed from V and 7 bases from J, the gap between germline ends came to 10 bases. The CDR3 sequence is CASRLMQEQYF. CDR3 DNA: TGTGCCAGCAGGCTTATGCAGGAGCAGTACTTC.

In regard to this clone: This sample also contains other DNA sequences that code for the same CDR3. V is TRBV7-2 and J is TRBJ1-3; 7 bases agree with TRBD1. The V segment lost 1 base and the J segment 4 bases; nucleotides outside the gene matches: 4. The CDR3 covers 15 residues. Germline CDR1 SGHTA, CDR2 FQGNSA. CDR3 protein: CASSLDRGGGNTIYF. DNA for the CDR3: TGTGCCAGCAGCTTAGACAGGGGAGGAGGAAACACCATATATTTT.

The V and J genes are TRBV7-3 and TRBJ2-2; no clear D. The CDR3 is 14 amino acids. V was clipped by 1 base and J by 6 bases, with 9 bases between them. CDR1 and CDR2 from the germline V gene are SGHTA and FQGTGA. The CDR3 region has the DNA TGTGCCAGCAGCTTAAATTCCCAGGCCGGGGAGCTGTTTTTT. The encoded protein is CASSLNSQAGELFF.